This TCR beta chain was documented in a study of metastatic and nonmetastatic thyroid tumors. Each patient went into thyroid surgery without having received any treatment. This clone showed up just a few times. TCRdb recomputed clones from the PCR reads via MiXCR. The sample gives about 15,000 clones, 3% to 4% of which show up once; less than 25% is in the top ten. The V gene's germline CDR1 is LNHDA and CDR2 SQIVND (reference sequence). Trimming cost V 5 bases and J 4 bases, with 13 bases left between them. CDR3 size: 14 residues. This rearrangement joins TRBV19 to TRBJ2-3; D call uncertain. The sequence came from a female donor with papillary thyroid cancer or a benign thyroid nodule (not recorded which). Some clones in this sample may be carry-over from other donors' samples. The sample was tumor tissue. The CDR3 region has the DNA TGTGCCAGTAGTCCCCAGTTCATGTCAGATACGCAGTATTTT. It encodes CASSPQFMSDTQYF. The full variable domain, rest sourced from reference TRBV19 and TRBJ2-3, is DGGITQSPKYLFRKEGQNVTLSCEQNLNHDAMYWYRQDPGQGLRLIYYSQIVNDFQKGDIAEGYSVSREKKESFPLTVTSAQKNPTAFYLCASSPQFMSDTQYFGPGTRLTVL.